This TCR beta chain was observed in a study of OX40 agonist ivuxolimab in advanced cancers. Peripheral blood came from all dose cohorts at three timepoints. Repertoires were generated with immunoSEQ multiplex PCR, while TCRdb's copy carries only in-frame clones and drops some. The data contain approximately 98,000 clones, around 80% of them seen just once; the ten biggest clones take up 5.5%. The receptor was derived from an adult with an advanced solid tumor such as melanoma, head and neck, liver or kidney cancer. The material was CD4+ or CD8+ T cells sorted from blood, obtained in a trial of the OX40 agonist ivuxolimab.

The CDR3 here is CASSQMASDEQFF. The DNA for the CDR3 is TGTGCCAGCAGCCAAATGGCCAGCGATGAGCAGTTCTTC. V gene TRBV4-2 combines with J gene TRBJ2-1, with D unclear. The V and J ends lost 2 bases and 8 bases respectively, with 10 bases between them. CDR3 length equals 13 residues. The germline CDR1 and CDR2 sequences are LGHNA and YNFKEQ.